The present T cell receptor (beta chain) was sequenced within a study of blood T cell repertoires in COVID-19. The wider study: Acute and convalescent COVID-19 samples came from the United States, Italy and Spain.

The V end lost 3 bases, the J end lost 4 bases, and 12 bases lay between the germline ends. In germline, CDR1 is ENHRY, CDR2 SYGVKD. CDR3 size: 15 residues. Sequencing used immunoSEQ multiplex PCR; TCRdb keeps in-frame clones, though not all of them. The data show roughly 360,000 clones, with approximately 89% seen just once and 1% to 1.5% held by the top ten. This clone appeared a few times. Participants were aged 18 to 89 years from approximately 24 US areas. Grouping used clinical history reported by participants in a survey and questionnaire. Symptom resolution, clearance, or two negative PCRs marked the recovered donors of Cohort 3.

The V gene is TRBV10-3, the J gene TRBJ1-4, with D perhaps TRBD1 (5 bases). The receptor comes from a man aged 25 to 40 who had recovered from COVID-19. The sequenced material came from PBMCs or T cells enriched from blood (not recorded which). CDR3 sequence: CAISDSDRNNEKLFF. The DNA of the CDR3 is TGTGCCATCAGTGACTCTGACAGAAATAATGAAAAACTGTTTTTT.